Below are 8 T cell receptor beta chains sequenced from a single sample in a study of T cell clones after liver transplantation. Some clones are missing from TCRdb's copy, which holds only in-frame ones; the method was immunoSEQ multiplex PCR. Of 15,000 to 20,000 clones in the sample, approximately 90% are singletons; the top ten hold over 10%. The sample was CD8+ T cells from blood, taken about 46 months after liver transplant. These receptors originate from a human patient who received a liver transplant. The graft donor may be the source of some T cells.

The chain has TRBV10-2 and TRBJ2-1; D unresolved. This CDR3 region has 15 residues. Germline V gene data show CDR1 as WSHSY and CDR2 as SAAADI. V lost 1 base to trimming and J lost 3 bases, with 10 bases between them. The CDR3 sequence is CASSELSLDYNEQFF. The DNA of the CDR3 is TGCGCCAGCAGTGAGTTATCTCTGGACTACAATGAGCAGTTCTTC.

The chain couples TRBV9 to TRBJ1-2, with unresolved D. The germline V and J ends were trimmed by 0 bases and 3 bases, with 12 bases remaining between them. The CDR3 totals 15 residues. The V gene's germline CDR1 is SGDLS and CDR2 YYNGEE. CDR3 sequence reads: CASSVDRIPYYGYTF. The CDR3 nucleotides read TGTGCCAGCAGCGTAGACCGGATCCCGTACTATGGCTACACCTTC.

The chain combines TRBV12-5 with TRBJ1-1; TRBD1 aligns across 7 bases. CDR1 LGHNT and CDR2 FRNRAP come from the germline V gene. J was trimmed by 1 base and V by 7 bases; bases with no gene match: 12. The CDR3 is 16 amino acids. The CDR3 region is CASDIGPGQKNTEAFF. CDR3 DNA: TGTGCTAGTGATATAGGACCGGGACAGAAGAACACTGAAGCTTTCTTT.

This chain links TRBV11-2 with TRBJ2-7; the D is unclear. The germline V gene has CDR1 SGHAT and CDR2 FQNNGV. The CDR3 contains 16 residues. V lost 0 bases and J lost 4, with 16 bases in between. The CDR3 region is CASSLEVRILGYEQYF. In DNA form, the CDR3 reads TGTGCCAGCAGCTTAGAGGTTAGGATTTTAGGATACGAGCAGTACTTC.

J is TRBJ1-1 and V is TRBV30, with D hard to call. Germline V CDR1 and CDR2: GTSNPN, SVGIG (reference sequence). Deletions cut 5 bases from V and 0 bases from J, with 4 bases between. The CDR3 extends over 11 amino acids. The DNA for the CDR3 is TGTGCCTGGTCGATGAACACTGAAGCTTTCTTT. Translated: CAWSMNTEAFF.

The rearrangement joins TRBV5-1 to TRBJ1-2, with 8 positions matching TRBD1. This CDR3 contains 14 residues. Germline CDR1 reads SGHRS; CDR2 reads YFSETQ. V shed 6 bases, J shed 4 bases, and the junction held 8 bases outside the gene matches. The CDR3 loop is CASTPSGGIYGYTF. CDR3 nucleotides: TGCGCCAGCACCCCCTCAGGGGGCATCTATGGCTACACCTTC.

CDR3 in DNA: TGTGCCAGCAGCTTACGTACCTCCTACGAGCAGTACTTC. Translated: CASSLRTSYEQYF. The rearrangement links TRBV11-2 to TRBJ2-7, with D unclear. The germline gives CDR1 SGHAT, CDR2 FQNNGV. V lost 2 bases, J lost 0 bases, and 5 bases lay in between. The CDR3 covers 13 residues. The full variable domain, with the rest looked up from reference TRBV11-2 and TRBJ2-7, is EAGVAQSPRYKIIEKRQSVAFWCNPISGHATLYWYQQILGQGPKLLIQFQNNGVVDDSQLPKDRFSAERLKGVDSTLKIQPAKLEDSAVYLCASSLRTSYEQYFGPGTRLTVT.

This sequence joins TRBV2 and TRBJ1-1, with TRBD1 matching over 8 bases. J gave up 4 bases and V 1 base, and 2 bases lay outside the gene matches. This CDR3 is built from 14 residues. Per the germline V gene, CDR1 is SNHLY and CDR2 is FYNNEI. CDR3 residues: CASSEGQGATEAFF. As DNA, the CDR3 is TGTGCCAGCAGTGAAGGGCAGGGGGCCACTGAAGCTTTCTTT. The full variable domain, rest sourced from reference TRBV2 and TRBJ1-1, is EPEVTQTPSHQVTQMGQEVILRCVPISNHLYFYWYRQILGQKVEFLVSFYNNEISEKSEIFDDQFSVERPDGSNFTLKIRSTKLEDSAMYFCASSEGQGATEAFFGQGTRLTVV.